This T cell receptor beta chain was captured in a study of control samples from healthy donors and cancer patients. This CDR3 region has 13 residues. The V gene lost 1 base and the J gene lost 12 bases, with 12 bases spanning the gap. Germline CDR1 reads MGHRA; CDR2 reads YSYEKL. TCRdb keeps only in-frame clones here, not all; method: immunoSEQ multiplex PCR. The sample comprises about 170,000 clones, 90% to 95% of which are singletons, and 4.1% rests with the top ten. This sequence joins TRBV4-1 and TRBJ1-4; D might be TRBD1 (5 bases). The TCR originated in an older woman in good health. The material sequenced was blood. The chain's CDR3 is CASSQGTWGELFF. DNA for the CDR3: TGCGCCAGCAGCCAAGGCACCTGGGGGGAACTGTTTTTT.